This TCR beta chain was obtained from a study of blood T cell repertoires in COVID-19. The repertoire was sequenced with immunoSEQ multiplex PCR; TCRdb's copy has only in-frame clones and lacks some. The sample includes 100,000 or so clones, about 87% of them seen just once. Unmatched junction bases numbered 7, after V lost 1 base and J lost 4 bases. Germline CDR1 is SGHNT and CDR2 is YYREEE (reference sequence). CDR3 length: 15 residues. Sequenced sample: peripheral blood. The V and J genes are TRBV5-4 and TRBJ1-2; 7 positions match TRBD1. The receptor was derived from a woman aged 30 to 39 with acute or convalescent COVID-19. This CDR3 is CASSLPQTGSYGYTF. The CDR3, as DNA: TGTGCCAGCAGCTTGCCCCAGACAGGGAGCTATGGCTACACCTTC.